The 29 T cell receptor beta chains reported below all come from one sample, sequenced in a study of blood T cell repertoires in COVID-19. Assay used: immunoSEQ multiplex PCR; TCRdb lists only in-frame clones, some missing. The sample records 200,000 to 250,000 clones, 87% being singletons. The specimen was peripheral blood. Source of these receptors: a man between 18 and 29 years old with active or convalescent COVID-19.

This chain connects TRBV3-1 (or the pseudogene TRBV3-2) to TRBJ1-6, with a weak D call TRBD1 (6 bases). CDR3 length equals 14 residues. V dropped 3 bases and J dropped 9 bases, with 12 bases sitting between them. Germline values: CDR1 LGHDT, CDR2 YNNKEL (reference sequence). In DNA, the CDR3 is TGTGCCAGCAGCCAGGCCAGGGGTGGTTCACCCCTCCACTTT. It codes for CASSQARGGSPLHF.

The chain employs TRBV27 and TRBJ1-2, with D possibly being TRBD1 (6 bases). V was pared by 5 bases and J by 4 bases, with 17 bases between. CDR1 and CDR2 from the germline V gene are MNHEY and SMNVEV (reference sequence). This CDR3 is 15 amino acids long. The CDR3 spells CASSPRGQELYGYTF. The CDR3 region has the DNA TGTGCCAGCAGTCCACGGGGACAAGAACTCTATGGCTACACCTTC.

This clone was recorded only once. The chain carries TRBV5-6 and TRBJ2-7, with D maybe TRBD2 (6 bases). Trimming cost V 4 bases and J 0 bases, with 17 bases left between them. Germline lookup yields CDR1 SGHDT and CDR2 YYEEEE. The CDR3 runs 16 residues. DNA for the CDR3: TGTGCCAGCAGCCCCCAGGGCGGGGTTAGCTCCTACGAGCAGTACTTC. This translates into CASSPQGGVSSYEQYF.

This sequence joins TRBV7-3 and TRBJ2-1; D remains unclear. The V gene's germline CDR1 is SGHTA and CDR2 FQGTGA. Trimming removed 5 bases from V and 0 bases from J, with 11 bases in between. The CDR3 spans 15 residues. The CDR3 is CASSPYKSSYNEQFF. The CDR3 nucleotides read TGTGCCAGCAGCCCCTATAAAAGCTCCTACAATGAGCAGTTCTTC.

The J gene is TRBJ2-1, the V gene TRBV7-8, with TRBD2 identical over 12 bases. Trimming removed 6 bases from V and 6 bases from J; junction bases left unmatched: 9. The CDR3 runs 16 residues. The V gene's germline CDR1 is SGHVS and CDR2 FQNEAQ. Here the CDR3 DNA reads TGTGCCAGCAGGCCTACTAGCGGGGGGTCCCTCAATGAGCAGTTCTTC. Translation gives CASRPTSGGSLNEQFF.

V gene TRBV28 combines with J gene TRBJ1-6, with TRBD1 matching 7 bases. V dropped 5 bases and J dropped 5; count of bases not matched to a gene: 12. The germline CDR1 and CDR2 sequences are MDHEN and SYDVKM. CDR3 size: 17 residues. The CDR3 reads CASSAADRAWNNSPLHF. CDR3 DNA sequence: TGTGCCAGCAGTGCAGCCGACAGGGCCTGGAATAATTCACCCCTCCACTTT.

The J gene is TRBJ2-1, the V gene TRBV6-2 or TRBV6-3; 9 positions match TRBD1. In germline, CDR1 is MNHEY, CDR2 SVGEGT. CDR3 size: 16 residues. V shed 5 bases and J 9 bases; nucleotides not matched to a gene: 14. The CDR3 is CASSPPPGQGFSEQFF. The CDR3 DNA follows: TGTGCCAGCAGTCCACCTCCGGGACAGGGATTTAGTGAGCAGTTCTTC.

The chain uses TRBV6-2 or TRBV6-3 and TRBJ2-3; a possible D gene is TRBD2 (5 bases). CDR1 and CDR2 (germline): MNHEY, SVGEGT. This CDR3 comprises 15 residues. V dropped 4 bases and J dropped 4 bases, with 15 bases sitting between them. The CDR3 nucleotides are TGTGCCAGCAGTTCAACTAGATCAGGACCAGATACGCAGTATTTT. Encoded protein: CASSSTRSGPDTQYF.

The rearrangement joins TRBV2 to TRBJ1-6; no clear D. Germline values: CDR1 SNHLY, CDR2 FYNNEI. This CDR3 has 14 amino acids. Deletions cut 6 bases from V and 6 bases from J, with 12 bases between. The CDR3 region is CASSPQSTNSPLHF. CDR3 nucleotide sequence: TGTGCCAGCAGCCCACAGAGCACTAATTCACCCCTCCACTTT.

The chain recombines TRBV28 with TRBJ1-1; TRBD1 agrees at 9 bases. The V and J ends lost 5 bases and 6 bases, in that order; junction bases with no gene match: 7. The germline V gene has CDR1 MDHEN and CDR2 SYDVKM. The CDR3 contains 14 residues. In nucleotides, the CDR3 is TGTGCCAGCAGTACAGGGGGCGAAGCTTCTGAAGCTTTCTTT. As protein: CASSTGGEASEAFF.

This chain links TRBV24-1 with TRBJ1-2; 7 bases line up with TRBD1. This CDR3 is built from 19 residues. CDR1 KGHDR and CDR2 SFDVKD come from the germline V gene. Trimming took 4 bases from V and 1 from J; bases not matched to a gene: 17. The CDR3 is CATSDDRDSPEEGNYGYTF. CDR3 in DNA: TGTGCCACCAGTGACGACAGGGATTCTCCGGAGGAAGGTAACTATGGCTACACCTTC.

CDR3 coding DNA: TGTGCCAGCAGCTTAGGCCGCAGGGGCAATGAGCAGTTCTTC. It specifies CASSLGRRGNEQFF. The chain is built from TRBV7-9 and TRBJ2-1; maybe TRBD1 (6 bases). Germline V gives CDR1 SEHNR, CDR2 FQNEAQ (reference sequence). V was pared by 1 base and J by 6 bases, with 10 bases between. The CDR3 is made up of 14 amino acids.

The chain recombines TRBV6-2 or TRBV6-3 with TRBJ1-2; 9 positions agree with TRBD1. Germline CDR1 is MNHEY and CDR2 is SVGEGT. The CDR3 is 16 residues long. Trimming at V came to 0 bases and at J to 8 bases, leaving 10 bases not matched to a gene. DNA of the CDR3: TGTGCCAGCAGTTACTCTATCTGGGACAGGGACTTCGGCTACACCTTC. This gives the protein CASSYSIWDRDFGYTF.

The gene calls are TRBV27 and TRBJ1-5; D remains unclear. This CDR3 region has 15 residues. From germline, CDR1 is MNHEY and CDR2 SMNVEV (reference sequence). Trimming took off 3 bases at V and 3 bases at J, with 12 bases between the two ends. The CDR3 sequence: CASSLLPIDNQPQHF. CDR3 in DNA: TGTGCCAGCAGTTTGCTACCGATTGACAATCAGCCCCAGCATTTT.

The chain links TRBV27 to TRBJ2-3, with TRBD2 identical over 10 bases. Unmatched junction bases numbered 8, after V lost 6 bases and J lost 5 bases. The CDR3 runs to 15 residues. Germline V gives CDR1 MNHEY, CDR2 SMNVEV (reference sequence). CDR3 nucleotide sequence: TGTGCCAGCAGAATAGGGCTAGCGGGAGAAGATACGCAGTATTTT. This translates into CASRIGLAGEDTQYF.

In DNA form, the CDR3 reads TGTGCCAGCTCACGGGCCGAAGAAGAGACCCAGTACTTC. Amino acids: CASSRAEEETQYF. The rearrangement uses TRBV18 and TRBJ2-5; no reliable D call. Germline V gives CDR1 KGHSH, CDR2 LQKENI. CDR3 length equals 13 residues. V lost 4 bases and J 3 bases, leaving 9 bases between the germline ends.

This rearrangement joins TRBV18 to TRBJ2-3, with D possibly matching TRBD1 (6 bases). The germline V gene encodes CDR1 KGHSH and CDR2 LQKENI. This CDR3 has 16 residues. The germline V and J ends were trimmed by 2 bases and 0 bases, with 12 bases remaining between them. The CDR3 DNA reads TGTGCCAGCTCACCAAGCAGGGGTCCTAGCACAGATACGCAGTATTTT. Translated: CASSPSRGPSTDTQYF.

The chain carries TRBV11-3 and TRBJ2-2, with D unclear. With 2 bases removed from V and 3 bases from J, the gap between germline ends came to 7 bases. The CDR3 is 14 residues long. From germline, CDR1 is SGHNT and CDR2 YENEEA. CDR3 residues: CASSLILYTGELFF. As DNA, the CDR3 is TGTGCCAGCAGCTTAATACTTTACACCGGGGAGCTGTTTTTT.

The gene calls are TRBV9 and TRBJ1-1; no reliable D call. This CDR3 is 12 amino acids long. Per the germline V gene, CDR1 is SGDLS and CDR2 is YYNGEE. V lost 0 bases and J 3 bases, leaving 3 bases between the germline ends. The CDR3: CASSVGHTEAFF. CDR3 sequence (DNA): TGTGCCAGCAGCGTAGGGCACACTGAAGCTTTCTTT.

This chain links TRBV10-3 with TRBJ1-3; the D is unclear. V lost 0 bases, J lost 4 bases, and 13 bases lay in between. The CDR3 is made up of 16 amino acids. CDR1 ENHRY and CDR2 SYGVKD come from the germline V gene. The CDR3 sequence: CAISESGDGRGNTIYF. The CDR3 coding sequence is TGTGCCATCAGTGAGTCAGGCGACGGCAGGGGAAACACCATATATTTT.

This chain links TRBV19 with TRBJ1-1; the D gene is possibly TRBD1 (5 bases). CDR1 is LNHDA and CDR2 is SQIVND in the germline V gene (reference sequence). V gave up 6 bases and J gave up 1 base, with 9 bases separating them. The length of the CDR3 is 13 residues. The CDR3 coding sequence is TGTGCCAGTAGCCGGGGGAGGAACACTGAAGCTTTCTTT. Translation: CASSRGRNTEAFF.

This chain connects TRBV30 to TRBJ1-4; 8 positions agree with TRBD1. CDR1 is GTSNPN, CDR2 SVGIG, per germline (reference sequence). The junction had 9 bases not matched to a gene; V was cut back by 5 bases and J by 7 bases. This CDR3 has 14 residues. The CDR3 DNA follows: TGTGCCTGGGGAAGGACAGGGTCAAGTGAAAAACTGTTTTTT. Translating it yields CAWGRTGSSEKLFF.

This clone came up once. V is TRBV7-9 and J is TRBJ2-7; 15 nucleotides agree with TRBD2. Germline V gene data show CDR1 as SEHNR and CDR2 as FQNEAQ (reference sequence). CDR3 length: 16 residues. After removal of 4 bases from V and 12 bases from J, the junction contained 13 bases not matched to a gene. CDR3 region: CASSSTGTSGGNQVYF. DNA for the CDR3: TGTGCCAGCAGCTCAACGGGGACTAGCGGGGGGAATCAAGTGTACTTC.

This clone occurred a few times. This chain links TRBV19 with TRBJ1-5, with D maybe TRBD1 (5 bases). V was pared by 5 bases and J by 0 bases, with 11 bases between. From germline, CDR1 is LNHDA and CDR2 SQIVND (reference sequence). The CDR3 runs to 15 residues. The CDR3 is CASSLTANSNQPQHF. The DNA of the CDR3 is TGTGCCAGTAGTCTGACAGCTAATAGCAATCAGCCCCAGCATTTT. Together with reference TRBV19 and TRBJ1-5, the CDR3 gives the full variable domain: DGGITQSPKYLFRKEGQNVTLSCEQNLNHDAMYWYRQDPGQGLRLIYYSQIVNDFQKGDIAEGYSVSREKKESFPLTVTSAQKNPTAFYLCASSLTANSNQPQHFGDGTRLSIL.

The chain carries TRBV7-2 and TRBJ2-1, with no clear D. Trimming pared 1 base from V and 10 bases from J, leaving 8 bases between. Germline V gives CDR1 SGHTA, CDR2 FQGNSA. This CDR3 spans 12 amino acids. This CDR3 reads CASSLERGEQFF. The CDR3 bases are TGTGCCAGCAGCTTAGAACGAGGCGAGCAGTTCTTC.

The rearrangement uses TRBV29-1 and TRBJ2-7; TRBD1 matches 7 bases. This CDR3 has 13 residues. Germline-derived CDR1 and CDR2 are SQVTM and ANQGSEA. J was trimmed by 5 bases and V by 6 bases; bases with no gene match: 10. DNA for the CDR3: TGCAGCGTCGGTACTTTACAGGGGAACGAGCAGTACTTC. Protein sequence: CSVGTLQGNEQYF.

There are a few counts of this clone. The chain employs TRBV19 and TRBJ1-2; TRBD1 is a possible D gene (6 bases). Trimming took off 3 bases at V and 5 bases at J, with 10 bases between the two ends. The CDR3 sequence is 13 residues long. The germline gives CDR1 LNHDA, CDR2 SQIVND (reference sequence). The CDR3 nucleotides are TGTGCCAGTAGTATCGACAGGAATTATGGCTACACCTTC. This codes for CASSIDRNYGYTF. Full variable domain (rest looked up from reference TRBV19 and TRBJ1-2): DGGITQSPKYLFRKEGQNVTLSCEQNLNHDAMYWYRQDPGQGLRLIYYSQIVNDFQKGDIAEGYSVSREKKESFPLTVTSAQKNPTAFYLCASSIDRNYGYTFGSGTRLTVV.

As regards this clone: The same CDR3 can be traced to other DNA sequences in this sample. The chain carries TRBV28 and TRBJ1-5; D gene unclear. This CDR3 contains 14 residues. Germline V gene data show CDR1 as MDHEN and CDR2 as SYDVKM. Deletions cut 2 bases from V and 1 base from J, with 6 bases between. The CDR3 DNA sequence: TGTGCCAGCAGTTTAAGCGGGAGCAATCAGCCCCAGCATTTT. Translated: CASSLSGSNQPQHF.

The rearrangement links TRBV12-3 or TRBV12-4 to TRBJ1-6; no definite D call. Trimming left V 6 bases short and J 5 bases short, with 8 bases between. The CDR3 contains 13 residues. The DNA of the CDR3 is TGTGCCAGCAGCCGGGAGAATAATTCACCCCTCCACTTT. Residues: CASSRENNSPLHF.